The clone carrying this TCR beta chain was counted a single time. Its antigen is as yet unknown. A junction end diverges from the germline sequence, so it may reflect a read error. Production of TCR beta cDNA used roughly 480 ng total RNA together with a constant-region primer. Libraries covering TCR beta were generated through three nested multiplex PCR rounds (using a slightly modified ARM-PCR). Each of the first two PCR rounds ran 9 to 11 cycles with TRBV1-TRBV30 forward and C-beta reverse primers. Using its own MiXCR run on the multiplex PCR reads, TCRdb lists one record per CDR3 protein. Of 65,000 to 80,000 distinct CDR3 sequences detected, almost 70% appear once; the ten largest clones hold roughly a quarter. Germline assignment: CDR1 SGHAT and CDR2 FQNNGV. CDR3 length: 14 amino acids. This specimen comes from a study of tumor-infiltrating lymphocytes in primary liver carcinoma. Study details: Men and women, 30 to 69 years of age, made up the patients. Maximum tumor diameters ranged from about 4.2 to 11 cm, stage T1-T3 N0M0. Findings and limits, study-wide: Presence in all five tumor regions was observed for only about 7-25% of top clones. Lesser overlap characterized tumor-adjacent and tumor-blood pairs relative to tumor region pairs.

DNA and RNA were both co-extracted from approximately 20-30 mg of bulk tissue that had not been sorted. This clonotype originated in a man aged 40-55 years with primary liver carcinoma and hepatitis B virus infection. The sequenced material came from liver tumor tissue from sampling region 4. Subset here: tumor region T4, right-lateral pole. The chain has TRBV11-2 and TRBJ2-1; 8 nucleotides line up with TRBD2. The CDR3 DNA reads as TGCGTCAGCAGCCCGGGAGGGCCGTACAATGAGCAGTTCTTC. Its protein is CVSSPGGPYNEQFF.